One T cell receptor (beta chain) is described in this entry. No antigen is known for it. The CDR3 has 14 residues. CDR1 and CDR2 from the germline V gene are GTSNPN and SVGIG (reference sequence). V was clipped by 3 bases and J by 4 bases; unmatched bases: 8. Healthy people donating bone marrow made up the donors. These data belong to a study of cytomegalovirus exposure and HLA in healthy donors. Overall study findings and caveats: An analysis that came later showed most CMV-associated TCR beta chains appearing HLA-restricted. Within an earlier analysis, most TCR beta V segments proved productive either about 87% or about 30% of the time. In a later analysis, an Asian-associated ancestry cluster reportedly showed fewer N-insertions than the approximately 670-donor mean.

It was with 60 Vbeta and 13 Jbeta primers that the PCR ran. Sequenced by immunoSEQ multiplex PCR; TCRdb stores in-frame clones only, minus some. The sample includes 200,000 to 250,000 clones, 77% of them seen just once. Material: PBMCs. This clonotype was obtained from a woman in her sixties or seventies in good health and CMV-seropositive. The J gene is TRBJ1-2, the V gene TRBV30; 7 nucleotides match TRBD1. The CDR3 DNA reads as TGTGCCTGGAGCTCCGGGACAGTTATCTATGGCTACACCTTC. Translated, it gives CAWSSGTVIYGYTF.